The rows below give T cell receptor beta chains drawn from one sample of a study of siplizumab effects on memory and regulatory T cells. Produced via immunoSEQ multiplex PCR; TCRdb's table is partial and in-frame only. The table includes some 100,000 clones, more than 90% detected once. Sequenced: CD4+ T cells sorted from blood. The origin of the receptors is a human donor in good health. Each CDR3 is given with its conserved first and last residue. A D gene is named only where the DNA matches it firmly. Not every row has a clone size; where given, it reads once, few, many or a size class.

j_call,d_call,v_call,clone_size,cdr3_aa,cdr3_nt
TRBJ2-1,TRBD2,TRBV7-2,NA,CASSLGGLAGHYNEQFF,TGTGCCAGCAGCTTAGGGGGACTAGCGGGGCATTACAATGAGCAGTTCTTC
TRBJ1-6,TRBD1,TRBV7-2,NA,CASSLDLGTDLYF,TGTGCCAGCAGCTTAGATCTCGGGACAGACCTATACTTT
TRBJ2-2,NA,TRBV6-1,NA,CASSGTITGELFF,TGTGCCAGCTCCGGGACGATAACCGGGGAGCTGTTTTTT
TRBJ2-5,NA,TRBV6-1,NA,CASRSMGQETQYF,TGTGCCAGCAGATCCATGGGTCAAGAGACCCAGTACTTC
TRBJ1-2,NA,TRBV4-2,NA,CASSQVAEKNNYGYTF,TGTGCCAGCAGCCAAGTGGCAGAGAAAAATAACTATGGCTACACCTTC
TRBJ2-2,NA,TRBV2,NA,CASMGNTGELFF,TGTGCCAGCATGGGGAACACCGGGGAGCTGTTTTTT
TRBJ1-6,NA,TRBV19,NA,CASSIQGGGVSPLHF,TGTGCCAGTAGTATTCAGGGTGGGGGAGTATCACCCCTCCACTTT
TRBJ1-2,NA,TRBV11-2,NA,CASSLEEGLGYGYTF,TGTGCCAGCAGCTTAGAAGAGGGCCTTGGCTATGGCTACACCTTC
TRBJ1-5,NA,TRBV4-3,NA,CASSQEKGGNQPQHF,TGCGCCAGCAGCCAAGAGAAAGGCGGCAATCAGCCCCAGCATTTT
TRBJ2-3,TRBD1,TRBV5-6,NA,CASTKEDRDSATQYF,TGTGCCAGCACCAAGGAGGACAGGGATTCAGCTACGCAGTATTTT
TRBJ2-3,TRBD1,TRBV5-4,NA,CASSPNRGQIYTDTQYF,TGTGCCAGCAGCCCTAACAGGGGGCAGATTTACACAGATACGCAGTATTTT
TRBJ2-2,NA,TRBV7-3,NA,CASSFRQAGTGELFF,TGTGCCAGCAGCTTCCGACAGGCGGGGACCGGGGAGCTGTTTTTT
TRBJ2-7,NA,TRBV6-1,few,CASSEARQNYEQYF,TGTGCCAGCAGTGAAGCCCGACAGAACTACGAGCAGTACTTC
TRBJ1-5,TRBD1,TRBV12-5,NA,CASTGDNQPQHF,TGTGCTTCGACAGGGGACAATCAGCCCCAGCATTTT
TRBJ2-5,NA,TRBV19,NA,CASSKGPLVRYIGIQETQYF,TGTGCCAGTAGTAAAGGCCCCTTGGTCAGATATATAGGGATTCAAGAGACCCAGTACTTC
TRBJ2-3,TRBD1,TRBV6-1,few,CASTSDRGMDTQYF,TGTGCCAGCACCTCGGACAGGGGGATGGATACGCAGTATTTT
TRBJ2-5,TRBD2,TRBV11-3,NA,CASSLGLAGVETQYF,TGTGCCAGCAGCTTGGGACTAGCGGGGGTGGAGACCCAGTACTTC
TRBJ1-2,TRBD1,TRBV7-2,NA,CASSFIGQGGYGYTF,TGTGCCAGCAGCTTCATCGGACAGGGAGGCTATGGCTACACCTTC
TRBJ2-7,NA,TRBV27,NA,CASRLQGSYEQYF,TGTGCCAGCAGGTTACAGGGTTCCTACGAGCAGTACTTC
TRBJ2-7,NA,TRBV2,NA,CASRFGYEQYF,TGTGCCAGCAGGTTCGGATACGAGCAGTACTTC
TRBJ2-7,TRBD2,TRBV6-5,once,CASTFSGGALEQYF,TGTGCCAGCACCTTTAGCGGGGGGGCTCTCGAGCAGTACTTC
TRBJ1-6,NA,TRBV7-2,NA,CASSFGGGNSPLHF,TGTGCCAGCAGCTTCGGGGGAGGTAATTCACCCCTCCACTTT
TRBJ1-1,NA,TRBV18,NA,CASSPQGISEAFF,TGTGCCAGCTCACCTCAGGGGATATCTGAAGCTTTCTTT
TRBJ2-7,NA,TRBV6-5,NA,CASSRRGHSSYEQYF,TGTGCCAGCAGTCGCCGGGGACACAGCTCCTACGAGCAGTACTTC
TRBJ2-1,NA,TRBV5-4,few,CASSYPGGREQFF,TGTGCCAGCAGCTATCCGGGGGGCCGGGAGCAGTTCTTC
TRBJ2-7,NA,TRBV5-5,NA,CASSLVAAESYEQYF,TGTGCCAGCAGCTTGGTAGCCGCAGAATCCTACGAGCAGTACTTC
TRBJ2-5,TRBD2,TRBV5-5,NA,CASSYSGGAETQYF,TGTGCCAGCAGCTACAGCGGGGGGGCAGAGACCCAGTACTTC
TRBJ2-1,TRBD2,TRBV5-6,NA,CASTPPVLSGGHFKGEQFF,TGTGCCAGCACCCCCCCGGTACTTAGCGGGGGGCATTTTAAGGGTGAGCAGTTCTTC
TRBJ1-1,TRBD1,TRBV28,NA,CASSPWTGGQTEAFF,TGTGCCAGCAGTCCTTGGACAGGGGGACAAACTGAAGCTTTCTTT
TRBJ1-4,TRBD1,TRBV5-5,NA,CASTKQGATNEKLFF,TGTGCCAGCACTAAACAGGGGGCGACTAATGAAAAACTGTTTTTT
TRBJ2-4,NA,TRBV5-1,NA,CASSFWDGGDLGNIQYF,TGCGCCAGCAGCTTTTGGGACGGAGGAGACCTAGGGAACATTCAGTACTTC
TRBJ2-2,NA,TRBV18,NA,CASSVGLSNTGELFF,TGTGCCAGCTCAGTGGGACTTTCGAACACCGGGGAGCTGTTTTTT
TRBJ2-5,NA,TRBV2,NA,CASSDRQGMETQYF,TGTGCCAGCAGTGACAGGCAGGGGATGGAGACCCAGTACTTC
TRBJ2-3,NA,TRBV7-2,NA,CASSAVGWGTDTQYF,TGTGCCAGCAGCGCGGTGGGGTGGGGCACAGATACGCAGTATTTT
TRBJ2-5,TRBD2,TRBV6-1,NA,CASSEKIWDSGEETQYF,TGTGCCAGCAGTGAAAAAATTTGGGATAGCGGGGAGGAGACCCAGTACTTC
TRBJ2-1,NA,TRBV18,NA,CASSPQTIGGEQFF,TGTGCCAGCTCACCGCAGACAATCGGAGGGGAGCAGTTCTTC
TRBJ2-5,NA,TRBV5-1,NA,CASSSDLGAETQYF,TGCGCCAGCAGCTCGGACCTGGGGGCGGAGACCCAGTACTTC
TRBJ1-2,NA,TRBV4-1,NA,CASSQDRTSISYGYTF,TGCGCCAGCAGCCAAGATCGAACCAGCATATCCTATGGCTACACCTTC
TRBJ2-7,NA,TRBV12-5,NA,CASGLVGNSYEQYF,TGTGCTAGTGGTTTGGTGGGAAATTCCTACGAGCAGTACTTC
TRBJ2-1,TRBD2,TRBV28,once,CASRLPGGDYNEQFF,TGTGCCAGCAGGTTACCGGGAGGGGATTACAATGAGCAGTTCTTC
TRBJ2-5,TRBD1,TRBV6-1,NA,CASRGQGGETQYF,TGTGCCAGCAGGGGACAGGGGGGAGAGACCCAGTACTTC
TRBJ1-2,NA,TRBV18,NA,CASSPPGRVIGGYTF,TGTGCCAGCTCACCACCTGGCAGGGTGATAGGGGGCTACACCTTC